The T cell receptor beta chain described here comes from a study of T cells in Graves' hyperthyroidism and ophthalmopathy. An approximately 10 ml volume of fresh peripheral blood provided the PBMCs. The CDR3 has 20 residues. Per germline, CDR1 SNHLY and CDR2 FYNNEI. The V and J ends lost 7 bases and 0 bases, in that order; junction bases with no gene match: 17. This clonotype was detected ten times or more. Antigen unknown. Using RNA transcripts as the source, TCR beta CDR3 regions were amplified. Primed by the HTBI set, a first-round RT-PCR was run on the TCR CDR3. TCRdb used MiXCR to reprocess the multiplex PCR reads, holding one entry per CDR3 protein. In the table there are 500,000 to 600,000 distinct CDR3 sequences, about a sixth of which are singletons. The study, taken as a whole, reports: Clonotypes that were expanded in thyroid above 0.001 mostly appeared in blood too. Ophthalmopathy was identified by the model a median roughly six months ahead of onset.

This sequence joins TRBV2 and TRBJ2-3; 12 bases align to TRBD2. The sequencing input was blood. This clonotype originated in a woman younger than 30 with Graves' hyperthyroidism. The CDR3 reads CASKESTSGGPTTSTDTQYF. The CDR3 region has the DNA TGTGCCAGCAAAGAATCGACTAGCGGGGGACCCACCACTAGCACAGATACGCAGTATTTT.